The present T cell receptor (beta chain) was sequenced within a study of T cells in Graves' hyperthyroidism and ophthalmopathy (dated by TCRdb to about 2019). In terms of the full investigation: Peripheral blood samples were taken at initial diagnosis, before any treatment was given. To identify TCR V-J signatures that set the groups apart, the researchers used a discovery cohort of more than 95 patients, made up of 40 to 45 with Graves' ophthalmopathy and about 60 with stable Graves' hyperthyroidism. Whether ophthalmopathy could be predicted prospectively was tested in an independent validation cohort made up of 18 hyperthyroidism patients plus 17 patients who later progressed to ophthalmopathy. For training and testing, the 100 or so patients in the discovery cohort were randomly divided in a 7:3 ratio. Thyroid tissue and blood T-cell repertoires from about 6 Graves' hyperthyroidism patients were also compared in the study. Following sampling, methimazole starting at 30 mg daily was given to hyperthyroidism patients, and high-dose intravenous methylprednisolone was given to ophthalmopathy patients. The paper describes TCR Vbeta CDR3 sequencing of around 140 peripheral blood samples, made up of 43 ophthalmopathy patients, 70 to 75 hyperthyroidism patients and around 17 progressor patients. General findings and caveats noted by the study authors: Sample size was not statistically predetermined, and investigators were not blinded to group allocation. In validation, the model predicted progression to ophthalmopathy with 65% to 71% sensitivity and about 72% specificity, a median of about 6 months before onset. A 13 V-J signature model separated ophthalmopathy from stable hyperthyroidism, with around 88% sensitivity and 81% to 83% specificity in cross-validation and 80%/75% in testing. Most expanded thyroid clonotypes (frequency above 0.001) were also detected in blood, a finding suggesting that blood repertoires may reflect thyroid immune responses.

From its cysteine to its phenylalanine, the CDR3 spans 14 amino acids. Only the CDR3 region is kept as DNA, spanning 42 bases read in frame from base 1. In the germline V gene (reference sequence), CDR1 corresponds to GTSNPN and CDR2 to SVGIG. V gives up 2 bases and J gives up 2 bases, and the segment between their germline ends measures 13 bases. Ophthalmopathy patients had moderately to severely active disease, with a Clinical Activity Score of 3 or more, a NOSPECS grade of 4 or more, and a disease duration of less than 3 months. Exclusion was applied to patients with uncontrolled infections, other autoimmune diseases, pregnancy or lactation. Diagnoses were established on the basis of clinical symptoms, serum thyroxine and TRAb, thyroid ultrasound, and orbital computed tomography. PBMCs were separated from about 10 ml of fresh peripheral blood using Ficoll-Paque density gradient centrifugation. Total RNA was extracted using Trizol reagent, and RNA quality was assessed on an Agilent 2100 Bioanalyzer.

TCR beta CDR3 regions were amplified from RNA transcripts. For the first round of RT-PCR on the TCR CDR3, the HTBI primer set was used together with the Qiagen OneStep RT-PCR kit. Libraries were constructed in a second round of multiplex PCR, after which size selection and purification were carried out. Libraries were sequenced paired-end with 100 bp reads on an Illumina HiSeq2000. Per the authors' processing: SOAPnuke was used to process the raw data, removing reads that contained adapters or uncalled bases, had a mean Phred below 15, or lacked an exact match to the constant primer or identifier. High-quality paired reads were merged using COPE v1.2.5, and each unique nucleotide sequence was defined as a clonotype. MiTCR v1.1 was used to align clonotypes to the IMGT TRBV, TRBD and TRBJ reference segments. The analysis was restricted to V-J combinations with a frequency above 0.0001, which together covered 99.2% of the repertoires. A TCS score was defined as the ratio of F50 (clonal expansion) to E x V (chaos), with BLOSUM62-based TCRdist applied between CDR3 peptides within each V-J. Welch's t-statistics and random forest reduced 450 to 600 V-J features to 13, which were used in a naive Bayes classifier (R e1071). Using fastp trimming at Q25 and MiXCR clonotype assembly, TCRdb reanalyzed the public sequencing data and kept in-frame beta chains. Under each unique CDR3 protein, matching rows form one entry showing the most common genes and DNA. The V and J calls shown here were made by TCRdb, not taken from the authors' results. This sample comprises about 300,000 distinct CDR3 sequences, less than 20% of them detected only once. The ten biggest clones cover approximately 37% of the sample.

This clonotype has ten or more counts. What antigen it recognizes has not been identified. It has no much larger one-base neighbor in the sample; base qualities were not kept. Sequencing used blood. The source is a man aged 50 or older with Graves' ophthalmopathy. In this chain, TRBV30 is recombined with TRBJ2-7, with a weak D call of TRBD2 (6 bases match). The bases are TGTGCCTGGAGTAGAAGGGGAGGCGCCTACGAGCAGTACTTC. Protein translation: CAWSRRGGAYEQYF.